This T cell receptor beta chain was obtained from a study of blood T cell repertoires in COVID-19. Study as a whole: Samples of COVID-19 (acute and convalescent) were obtained from the United States, Italy and Spain. The cDNA or gDNA used as material had been derived from T cells, B-cell-depleted T cells, or PBMCs.

Authors' processing steps: Estimation of nucleated cell counts relied on the amplification of reference gene primers. This table comes from immunoSEQ multiplex PCR, and its TCRdb copy is limited to in-frame clones, with some not included. Clone size and V and J calls were adopted from that table, with D and trimming inferred from the DNA. This sample has about 320,000 clones, with approximately 84% found just once. V gave up 3 bases and J gave up 2 bases, with 5 bases separating them. This CDR3 spans 13 amino acids. From germline, CDR1 is SGHTA and CDR2 FQGNSA. Recovered Cohort 3 donors showed two negative PCRs, clearance, or symptom resolution.

The TCR was taken from a woman in her late teens or twenties who had recovered from COVID-19. V and J are TRBV7-2 and TRBJ1-3; no clear D. Sequencing input: PBMCs or T cells enriched from blood (not recorded which). CDR3 sequence reads: CASSFLTGNTIYF. The CDR3 DNA follows: TGTGCCAGCAGCTTCTTAACTGGAAACACCATATATTTT.